This TCR beta chain was identified during a study of technical replicates of blood from a few donors (dated by TCRdb to about 2017). Concerning this clone itself: The antigen it binds to is not known. No clone much larger than this one lies a single base away; base qualities are absent.

The library was produced with the immunoSEQ multiplex PCR assay. TCRdb carries this immuneACCESS record with in-frame sequences only. Its versions omit some clonotypes, under half of them owing to an unresolved V gene in the studies checked, with the rest unexplained. This sample comprises about 13,000 clones, about 86% of them detected only once. The top ten constitute roughly 10% of the sample. Counted from cysteine to phenylalanine, this CDR3 has 13 amino acids. This entry keeps only the CDR3 DNA: 39 bases, framed from base 1. The germline V end is reduced by 6 bases and the J end by 5 bases; junction bases left unmatched: 5. The germline V gene gives CDR1 as SQVTM and CDR2 as ANQGSEA.

Sequencing was performed on PBMCs. The sequence is built from TRBV29-1 and TRBJ1-1; 11 junctional bases match TRBD1. The sequence came from a human donor in good health. This receptor carries the CDR3 CSVRDRGYTEAFF. DNA sequence: TGCAGCGTCCGGGACAGGGGGTATACTGAAGCTTTCTTT. Reference TRBV29-1 and TRBJ1-1 genes cover what lies past the CDR3, so the full variable domain is SAVISQKPSRDICQRGTSLTIQCQVDSQVTMMFWYRQQPGQSLTLIATANQGSEATYESGFVIDKFPISRPNLTFSTLTVSNMSPEDSSIYLCSVRDRGYTEAFFGQGTRLTVV.